This TCR beta chain derives from a study of control samples from healthy donors and cancer patients. The CDR3 extends over 14 amino acids. Trimming took off 1 base at V and 8 bases at J, with 14 bases between the two ends. Germline V gene sequence: CDR1 LGHDT, CDR2 YNNKEL (reference sequence). The protocol was immunoSEQ multiplex PCR, while the TCRdb copy is restricted to in-frame clones and leaves out a portion. The data show approximately 150,000 clones, with 90% to 95% seen just once and roughly 1.3% held by the top ten. The sequencing sample was made of blood. This rearrangement joins TRBV3-1 (or the pseudogene TRBV3-2) to TRBJ1-2, with D possibly being TRBD1 (5 bases). This receptor was taken from a woman aged 18-29 years in good health. The CDR3 DNA reads as TGTGCCAGCAGCCAAGCGGGGGGGTTCGGGGGCTACACCTTC. Protein: CASSQAGGFGGYTF.